This T cell receptor beta chain was observed in a study of T cells after yellow fever vaccination. Study results and limitations: In post-booster samples, most primary-vaccination clones reappeared (approximately 96% CD4, 70% to 90% CD8). A faster peak, day 5 versus 15, was reached by the weaker secondary response. Contaminating bulk clonotypes could be abundant in FACS-sorted repertoires.

TCRdb passed the 5' RACE reads through MiXCR, listing each CDR3 protein once. The repertoire holds about 370,000 distinct CDR3 sequences, with roughly 11% as singletons. About this clonotype: No antigen is known for it.

This receptor was identified in a man between 18 and 29 years old who received the YFV17D yellow fever vaccine. The sample here was PBMCs, taken on the day of the first yellow fever vaccination.

The CDR3 sequence is CASSLEWWRGCEQYF. In nucleotides, the CDR3 is TGTGCCAGCAGCTTAGAGTGGTGGAGGGGCTGCGAGCAGTACTTC. The V call is TRBV7-2, the J call TRBJ2-7, with D possibly matching TRBD2 (6 bases). V was cut by 1 base and J by 6 bases, with 16 bases left in between. CDR3 length equals 15 residues. CDR1 and CDR2 (germline): SGHTA, FQGNSA.